Each of the 7 T cell receptor beta chains below was sequenced from the same sample in a study of spatial heterogeneity in lung cancer. Whole-study results and caveats: In tumors, expanded intratumoral alpha and beta TCR counts tracked mutation counts.

TCRdb reprocessed the 5' RACE reads with MiXCR, giving one entry per CDR3 protein. The table includes about 9,200 distinct CDR3 sequences, less than 6% detected once. Their antigen targets remain unknown. Time point of the sample: sample taken at primary tumor resection. The sample here was lung tumor tissue, taken at surgery. The receptors stem from a female donor with early-stage non-small cell lung cancer.

This clonotype is medium-sized within its sample. The chain couples TRBV4-1 to TRBJ2-7; no firm D call. The CDR3 is 13 amino acids. The germline V gene has CDR1 MGHRA and CDR2 YSYEKL. V dropped 0 bases and J dropped 4 bases, with 7 bases sitting between them. The CDR3 here is CASSQDFRYEQYF. The CDR3 DNA reads TGCGCCAGCAGCCAAGACTTTAGATACGAGCAGTACTTC.

There are many counts of this clonotype. V and J are TRBV7-6 and TRBJ1-4; possibly TRBD1 for D (6 bases). Germline V gives CDR1 SGHVS, CDR2 FNYEAQ. The V end was cut by 3 bases, the J end by 3 bases, with 14 bases between. The CDR3 loop spans 16 amino acids. The CDR3 is CASSFGRGMANEKLFF. The CDR3 DNA reads as TGTGCCAGCAGCTTTGGCAGGGGAATGGCTAATGAAAAACTGTTTTTT.

At least ten counts were recorded for this clonotype. V and J are TRBV9 and TRBJ2-7; 11 nucleotides align to TRBD2. The V and J ends lost 0 bases and 2 bases, in that order; junction bases with no gene match: 7. Per germline, CDR1 SGDLS and CDR2 YYNGEE. CDR3 length: 17 amino acids. CDR3 nucleotides: TGTGCCAGCAGCGTAGCCCCTCTAGCGGGAGGCGCCTACGAGCAGTACTTC. Translating it yields CASSVAPLAGGAYEQYF.

Comment on this clonotype: A read error may explain this, as a much larger clone is one base away. The V gene is TRBV20-1, the J gene TRBJ2-3; TRBD1 matches 8 bases. This CDR3 comprises 13 residues. The V gene end was trimmed by 6 bases and the J gene end by 8 bases; junction bases not matched to a gene: 10. Looked up from germline, CDR1 is DFQATT and CDR2 is SNEGSKA (reference sequence). DNA for the CDR3: TGCAGTGCCCTAGGGGCAGGGGGCGGTACGCAGTATTTT. This sequence encodes CSALGAGGGTQYF.

This clonotype occurred many times. CDR3 bases: TGCGCCAGCAGCTTGGATACAGGGGGCGCAGGCACTGAAGCTTTCTTT. Its protein product is CASSLDTGGAGTEAFF. The rearrangement uses TRBV5-1 and TRBJ1-1, with TRBD1 identical over 9 bases. The V gene's germline CDR1 is SGHRS and CDR2 YFSETQ. The CDR3 totals 16 residues. V lost 0 bases and J lost 4; bases outside the gene matches: 7.

This clonotype was counted at least ten times. The V call is TRBV20-1, the J call TRBJ2-5; 8 nucleotides line up with TRBD2. Germline CDR1 and CDR2: DFQATT and SNEGSKA (reference sequence). V shed 3 bases and J 5 bases; nucleotides not matched to a gene: 5. The CDR3 consists of 13 residues. CDR3 DNA sequence: TGCAGTGCTAGGGGCCGGGAGGGCGAGACCCAGTACTTC. This gives the protein CSARGREGETQYF.

This clonotype was found a few times. An end of the junction does not agree with germline; a read error may underlie this. The chain has TRBV30 and TRBJ1-2; D remains unclear. The CDR3 spans 12 residues. From germline, CDR1 is GTSNPN and CDR2 SVGIG (reference sequence). CDR3 sequence (DNA): TGTGCCTGGACCCCCGGACGGTATGGCTACATCTTC. This translates into CAWTPGRYGYIF. Full variable domain (missing parts from reference TRBV30 and TRBJ1-2): SQTIHQWPATLVQPVGSPLSLECTVEGTSNPNLYWYRQAAGRGLQLLFYSVGIGQISSEVPQNLSASRPQDRQFILSSKKLLLSDSGFYLCAWTPGRYGYIFGSGTRLTVV.